The 7 T cell receptor beta chains presented below share a single source sample, sequenced in a study of T cells in narcolepsy. Sequencing was performed with immunoSEQ multiplex PCR; in TCRdb, only in-frame clones are kept and a portion is missing. The sample has just over 40,000 clones, more than 70% seen once; the top ten hold less than 1.5%. Sequenced input: CD45RA- memory CD4+ T cells from PBMCs. These receptors all stem from a human donor with narcolepsy.

V is TRBV4-1 and J is TRBJ2-1; 15 nucleotides agree with TRBD2. Trimming at V came to 4 bases and at J to 4 bases, leaving 2 bases not matched to a gene. There are 16 residues in the CDR3. Germline CDR1 reads MGHRA; CDR2 reads YSYEKL. The CDR3 DNA follows: TGCGCCAGCAGCCGAGGACTAGCGGGGGGGTACAATGAGCAGTTCTTC. It yields the protein CASSRGLAGGYNEQFF.

This clone was found once. V and J are TRBV18 and TRBJ1-4; 7 bases align to TRBD1. The CDR3 totals 14 residues. Germline-derived CDR1 and CDR2 are KGHSH and LQKENI. The V segment lost 3 bases and the J segment 7 bases; nucleotides outside the gene matches: 5. CDR3 bases: TGTGCCAGCTCACCCGGACAGGTCGGTGAAAAACTGTTTTTT. It is translated as CASSPGQVGEKLFF. The full variable domain, with the rest looked up from reference TRBV18 and TRBJ1-4, is NAGVMQNPRHLVRRRGQEARLRCSPMKGHSHVYWYRQLPEEGLKFMVYLQKENIIDESGMPKERFSAEFPKEGPSILRIQQVVRGDSAAYFCASSPGQVGEKLFFGSGTQLSVL.

This rearrangement joins TRBV19 to TRBJ2-7; 10 bases fit TRBD2. Trimming cost V 5 bases and J 6 bases; bases outside gene matches: 4. The germline gives CDR1 LNHDA, CDR2 SQIVND (reference sequence). This CDR3 contains 13 residues. The CDR3 region has the DNA TGTGCCAGTAGTGCGGGACTAGCGACCGAGCAGTACTTC. Encoded protein: CASSAGLATEQYF.

This clone came up once. V is TRBV6-5 and J is TRBJ2-7, with 11 bases lining up with TRBD2. The germline CDR1 and CDR2 sequences are MNHEY and SVGAGI. This CDR3 has 15 residues. The ends lost 2 bases at V and 2 bases at J; junction bases unmatched: 2. The CDR3 DNA reads as TGTGCCAGCAGTTACGTAGCGGGGGGGGCCTACGAGCAGTACTTC. This codes for CASSYVAGGAYEQYF.

This clone was seen once. Sequence at one end of the junction differs from germline and may be a read error. This rearrangement joins TRBV4-3 to TRBJ2-1; D might be TRBD1 or TRBD2, each matching 5 bases. The CDR3 is 12 amino acids. CDR1 and CDR2 (germline): LGHNA, YSLEER. Written as DNA, the CDR3 is TGCGCCAGCAGGGGGACGGGGCTTTTAAGGATCTTC. This translates into CASRGTGLLRIF.

This chain connects TRBV5-8 to TRBJ2-1; D is undetermined. V was trimmed by 0 bases and J by 0 bases, leaving 4 bases between them. Germline-derived CDR1 and CDR2 are SGHTS and YDEGEE. This CDR3 is built from 14 residues. The CDR3 here is CASSLGASYNEQFF. The CDR3 DNA reads as TGTGCCAGCAGCTTGGGGGCCTCCTACAATGAGCAGTTCTTC.

The chain recombines TRBV7-3 with TRBJ2-6; D is unclear. CDR3 length: 16 amino acids. The V and J ends lost 1 base and 0 bases respectively, with 7 bases between them. Germline V gene sequence: CDR1 SGHTA, CDR2 FQGTGA. The CDR3 bases are TGTGCCAGCAGCTTAAGCGAGGTCTCTGGGGCCAACGTCCTGACTTTC. This encodes CASSLSEVSGANVLTF.